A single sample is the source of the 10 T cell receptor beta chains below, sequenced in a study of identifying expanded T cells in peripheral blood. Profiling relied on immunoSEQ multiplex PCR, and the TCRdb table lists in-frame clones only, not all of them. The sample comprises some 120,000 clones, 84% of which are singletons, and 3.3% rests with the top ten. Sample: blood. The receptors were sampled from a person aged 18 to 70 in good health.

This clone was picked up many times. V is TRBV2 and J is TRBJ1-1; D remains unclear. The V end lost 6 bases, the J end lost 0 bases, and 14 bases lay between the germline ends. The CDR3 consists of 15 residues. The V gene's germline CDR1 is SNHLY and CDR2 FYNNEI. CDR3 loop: CASRLAQHMNTEAFF. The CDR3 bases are TGTGCCAGCAGGTTGGCACAGCACATGAACACTGAAGCTTTCTTT. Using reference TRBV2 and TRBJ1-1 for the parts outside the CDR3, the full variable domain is EPEVTQTPSHQVTQMGQEVILRCVPISNHLYFYWYRQILGQKVEFLVSFYNNEISEKSEIFDDQFSVERPDGSNFTLKIRSTKLEDSAMYFCASRLAQHMNTEAFFGQGTRLTVV.

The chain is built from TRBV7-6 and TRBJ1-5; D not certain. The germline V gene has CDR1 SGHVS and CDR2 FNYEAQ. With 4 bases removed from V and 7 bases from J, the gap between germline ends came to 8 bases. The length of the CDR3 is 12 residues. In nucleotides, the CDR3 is TGTGCCAGCAGCTCGGGAGACCAGCCCCAGCATTTT. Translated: CASSSGDQPQHF.

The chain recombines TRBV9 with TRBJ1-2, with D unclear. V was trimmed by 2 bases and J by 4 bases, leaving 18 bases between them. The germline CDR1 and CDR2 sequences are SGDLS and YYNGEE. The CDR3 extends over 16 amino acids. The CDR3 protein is CASSVRDLRAPYGYTF. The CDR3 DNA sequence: TGTGCCAGCAGCGTCCGGGATCTACGCGCCCCCTATGGCTACACCTTC. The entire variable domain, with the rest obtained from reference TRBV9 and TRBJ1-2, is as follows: DSGVTQTPKHLITATGQRVTLRCSPRSGDLSVYWYQQSLDQGLQFLIQYYNGEERAKGNILERFSAQQFPDLHSELNLSSLELGDSALYFCASSVRDLRAPYGYTFGSGTRLTVV.

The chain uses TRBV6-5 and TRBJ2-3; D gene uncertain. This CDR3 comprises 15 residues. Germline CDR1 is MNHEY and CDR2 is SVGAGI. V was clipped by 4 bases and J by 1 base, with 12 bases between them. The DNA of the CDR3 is TGTGCCAGCAGTTCCTGGGGTATGGGCACAGATACGCAGTATTTT. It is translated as CASSSWGMGTDTQYF.

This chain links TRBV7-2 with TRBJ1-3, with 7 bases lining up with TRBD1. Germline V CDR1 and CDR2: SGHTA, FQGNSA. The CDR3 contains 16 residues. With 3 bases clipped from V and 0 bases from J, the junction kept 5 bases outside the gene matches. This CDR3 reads CASSFTGASSGNTIYF. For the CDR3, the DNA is TGTGCCAGCAGCTTCACAGGGGCGAGCTCTGGAAACACCATATATTTT.

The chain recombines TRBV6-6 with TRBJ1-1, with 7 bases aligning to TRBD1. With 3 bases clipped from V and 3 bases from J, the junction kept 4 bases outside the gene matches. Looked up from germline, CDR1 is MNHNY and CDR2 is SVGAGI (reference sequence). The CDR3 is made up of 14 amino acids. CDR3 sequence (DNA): TGTGCCAGCAGTTATACAGGGGTTGACACTGAAGCTTTCTTT. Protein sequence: CASSYTGVDTEAFF.

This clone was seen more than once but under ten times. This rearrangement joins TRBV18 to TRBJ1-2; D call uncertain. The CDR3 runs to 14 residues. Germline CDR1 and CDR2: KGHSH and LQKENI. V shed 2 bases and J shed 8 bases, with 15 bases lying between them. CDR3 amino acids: CASSPGLNLEGYTF. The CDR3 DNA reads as TGTGCCAGCTCACCAGGACTGAACCTTGAGGGCTACACCTTC.

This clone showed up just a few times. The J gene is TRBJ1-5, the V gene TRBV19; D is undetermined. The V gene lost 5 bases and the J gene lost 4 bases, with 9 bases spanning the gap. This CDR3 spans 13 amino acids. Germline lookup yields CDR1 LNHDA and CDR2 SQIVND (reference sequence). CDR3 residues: CASSVNQNQPQHF. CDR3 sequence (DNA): TGTGCCAGTAGTGTTAATCAGAATCAGCCCCAGCATTTT.

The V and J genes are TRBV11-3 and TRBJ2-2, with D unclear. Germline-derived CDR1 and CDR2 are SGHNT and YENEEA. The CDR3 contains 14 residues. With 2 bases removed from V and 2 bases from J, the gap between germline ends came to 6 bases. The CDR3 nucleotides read TGTGCCAGCAGCTTATCACAAAACACCGGGGAGCTGTTTTTT. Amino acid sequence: CASSLSQNTGELFF.

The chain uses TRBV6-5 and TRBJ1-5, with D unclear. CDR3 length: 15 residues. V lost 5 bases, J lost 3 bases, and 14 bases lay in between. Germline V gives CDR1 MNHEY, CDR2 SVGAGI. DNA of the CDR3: TGTGCCAGCAGTCCTCAGGAGACCTCCAATCAGCCCCAGCATTTT. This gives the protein CASSPQETSNQPQHF.